The 8 T cell receptor beta chains reported below all come from one sample, sequenced in a study of T cell repertoires in cytomegalovirus infection (dated 2019 in TCRdb). Instrument used: Illumina HiSeq 1500. In TCRdb, the public reads were trimmed at Q25 with fastp and aligned with MiXCR, with productive beta chains retained. Rows are unified per CDR3 protein, each entry keeping the most common DNA and genes. In this sample the table shows 310,000 or so distinct CDR3 sequences, roughly a sixth of which occur a single time. The ten largest clones represent 12% of the sample. The sequenced sample consisted of PBMCs. All receptors derive from a human donor in good health (CMV status not recorded). Some clones in this sample may be carry-over from other donors' samples.

CDR3 bases: TGTGCCAGCAGCTTAGTAACCTGGAGCTACACCTTC. Protein sequence: CASSLVTWSYTF. The chain employs TRBV11-2 and TRBJ1-2; D unresolved. Germline V gene sequence: CDR1 SGHAT, CDR2 FQNNGV. This CDR3 is built from 12 residues. Between the trimmed V and J ends, which lost 1 base and 9 bases, there was a span of 9 bases.

V gene TRBV27 combines with J gene TRBJ2-3; D is ambiguous. CDR1 and CDR2 (germline): MNHEY, SMNVEV (reference sequence). This CDR3 contains 16 residues. Trimming pared 1 base from V and 0 bases from J, leaving 11 bases between. In nucleotides, the CDR3 is TGTGCCAGCAGTTTATTGGCAGGTTCTAGCACAGATACGCAGTATTTT. Its protein is CASSLLAGSSTDTQYF.

This clonotype was recorded a few times. J is TRBJ1-6 and V is TRBV5-1, with D uncertain. Between the trimmed V and J ends, which lost 4 bases and 0 bases, there was a span of 14 bases. CDR1 and CDR2 from the germline V gene are SGHRS and YFSETQ. The CDR3 loop spans 17 amino acids. The CDR3 loop is CASSEDGSRSYNSPLHF. The CDR3 region has the DNA TGCGCCAGCAGCGAGGACGGATCCCGCTCCTATAATTCACCCCTCCACTTT.

The chain uses TRBV19 and TRBJ1-2, with 7 bases aligning to TRBD1. The germline gives CDR1 LNHDA, CDR2 SQIVND (reference sequence). CDR3 length equals 13 residues. J gave up 8 bases and V 3 bases, and 6 bases lay outside the gene matches. In DNA, the CDR3 is TGTGCCAGTAGTATTTCTCAGGGGGACGGCTACACCTTC. This gives the protein CASSISQGDGYTF.

The chain uses TRBV3-1 and TRBJ1-4; maybe TRBD1 (5 bases). Germline V gene data show CDR1 as LGHDT and CDR2 as YNNKEL (reference sequence). This CDR3 is built from 13 residues. The V gene lost 3 bases and the J gene lost 4 bases, with 6 bases spanning the gap. The CDR3 DNA reads TGTGCCAGCAGCCAGGGGGATAATGAAAAACTGTTTTTT. Translated: CASSQGDNEKLFF.

This clonotype was counted a few times. This chain joins TRBV28 and TRBJ1-6; D remains unclear. The V end was cut by 1 base, the J end by 11 bases, with 6 bases between. Germline lookup yields CDR1 MDHEN and CDR2 SYDVKM. This CDR3 region has 12 residues. For the CDR3, the DNA is TGTGCCAGCAGTTTATCCGAGCCACCCCTCCACTTT. Translation: CASSLSEPPLHF.

V usage is TRBV18 and J usage is TRBJ1-1, with TRBD1 as a possible D gene (6 bases). Looked up from germline, CDR1 is KGHSH and CDR2 is LQKENI. Between the trimmed V and J ends, which lost 6 bases and 2 bases, there was a span of 16 bases. The CDR3 consists of 15 residues. As DNA, the CDR3 is TGTGCCAGCTCTACCGGGACACGCCTAAACACTGAAGCTTTCTTT. Translation gives CASSTGTRLNTEAFF. The full variable domain, in which reference TRBV18 and TRBJ1-1 provide the parts outside the CDR3, is NAGVMQNPRHLVRRRGQEARLRCSPMKGHSHVYWYRQLPEEGLKFMVYLQKENIIDESGMPKERFSAEFPKEGPSILRIQQVVRGDSAAYFCASSTGTRLNTEAFFGQGTRLTVV.

The gene calls are TRBV20-1 and TRBJ1-2; a weak D match, TRBD1 (6 bases). With 6 bases removed from V and 2 bases from J, the gap between germline ends came to 13 bases. There are 13 residues in the CDR3. The germline CDR1 and CDR2 sequences are DFQATT and SNEGSKA (reference sequence). As DNA, the CDR3 is TGCAGTGCAACCCGACAGGAGAACTATGGCTACACCTTC. It encodes CSATRQENYGYTF.